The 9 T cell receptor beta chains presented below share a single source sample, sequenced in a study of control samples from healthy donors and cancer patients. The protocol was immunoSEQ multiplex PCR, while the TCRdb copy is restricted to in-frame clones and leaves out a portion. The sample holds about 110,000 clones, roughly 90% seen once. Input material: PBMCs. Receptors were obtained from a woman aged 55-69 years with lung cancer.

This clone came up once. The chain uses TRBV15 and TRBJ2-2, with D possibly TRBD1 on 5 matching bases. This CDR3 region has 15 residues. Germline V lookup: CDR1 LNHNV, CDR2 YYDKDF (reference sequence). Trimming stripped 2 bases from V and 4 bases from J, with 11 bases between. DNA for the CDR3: TGTGCCACCAGCAGACAGGGAATCGGCACCGGGGAGCTGTTTTTT. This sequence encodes CATSRQGIGTGELFF.

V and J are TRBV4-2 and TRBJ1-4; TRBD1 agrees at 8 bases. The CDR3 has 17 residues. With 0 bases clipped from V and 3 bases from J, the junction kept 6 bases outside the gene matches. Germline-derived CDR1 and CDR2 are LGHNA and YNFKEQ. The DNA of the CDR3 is TGTGCCAGCAGCCAAGATTTTCAGGGGGCGTCTAATGAAAAACTGTTTTTT. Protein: CASSQDFQGASNEKLFF.

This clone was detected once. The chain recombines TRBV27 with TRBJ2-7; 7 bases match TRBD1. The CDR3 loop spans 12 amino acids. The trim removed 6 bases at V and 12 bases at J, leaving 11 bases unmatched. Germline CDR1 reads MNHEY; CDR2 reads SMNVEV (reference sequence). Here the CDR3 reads CASSQEGGQMYF. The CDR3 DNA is TGTGCCAGCAGCCAAGAAGGGGGACAGATGTACTTC.

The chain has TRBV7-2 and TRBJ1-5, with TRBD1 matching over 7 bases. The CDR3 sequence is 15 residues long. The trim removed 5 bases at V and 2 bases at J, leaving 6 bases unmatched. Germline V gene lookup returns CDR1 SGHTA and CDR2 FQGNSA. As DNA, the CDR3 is TGTGCCAGCAGCCCAGGGGGATATGGCAATCAGCCCCAGCATTTT. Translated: CASSPGGYGNQPQHF.

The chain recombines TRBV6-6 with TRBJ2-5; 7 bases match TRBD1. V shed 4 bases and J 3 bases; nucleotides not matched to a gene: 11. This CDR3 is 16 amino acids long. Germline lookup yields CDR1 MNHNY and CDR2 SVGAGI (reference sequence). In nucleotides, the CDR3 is TGTGCCAGCAGTTCCACCGCGACCGGGACAGAAGAGACCCAGTACTTC. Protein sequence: CASSSTATGTEETQYF.

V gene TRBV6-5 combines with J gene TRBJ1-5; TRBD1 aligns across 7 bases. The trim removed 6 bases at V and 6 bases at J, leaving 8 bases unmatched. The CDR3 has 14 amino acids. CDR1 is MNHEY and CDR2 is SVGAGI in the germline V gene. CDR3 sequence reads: CASSASGGSQPQHF. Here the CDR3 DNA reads TGTGCCAGCAGCGCCTCAGGGGGATCTCAGCCCCAGCATTTT.

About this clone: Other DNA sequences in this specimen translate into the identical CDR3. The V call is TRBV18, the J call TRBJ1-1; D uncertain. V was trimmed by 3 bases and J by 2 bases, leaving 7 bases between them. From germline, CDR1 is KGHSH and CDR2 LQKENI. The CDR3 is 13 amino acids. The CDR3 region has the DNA TGTGCCAGCTCACCCAATGGTAACACTGAAGCTTTCTTT. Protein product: CASSPNGNTEAFF.

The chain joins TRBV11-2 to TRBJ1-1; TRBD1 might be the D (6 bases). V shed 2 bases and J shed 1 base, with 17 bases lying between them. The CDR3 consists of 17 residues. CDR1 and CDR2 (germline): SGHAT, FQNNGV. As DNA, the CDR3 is TGTGCCAGCAGCTTATTTAGACTAGACAGGTCGAACACTGAAGCTTTCTTT. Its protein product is CASSLFRLDRSNTEAFF.

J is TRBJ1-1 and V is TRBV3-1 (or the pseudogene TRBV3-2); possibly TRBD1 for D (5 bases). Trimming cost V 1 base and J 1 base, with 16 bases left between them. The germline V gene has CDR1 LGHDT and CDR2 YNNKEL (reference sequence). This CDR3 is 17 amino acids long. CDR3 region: CASSQGDWGVQNTEAFF. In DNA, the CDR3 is TGTGCCAGCAGCCAAGGGGATTGGGGGGTCCAGAACACTGAAGCTTTCTTT.